Listed below are T cell receptor beta chains from one sample, sequenced in a study of identifying expanded T cells in peripheral blood. This table comes from immunoSEQ multiplex PCR, and its TCRdb copy is limited to in-frame clones, with some not included. The profile shows fewer than 65,000 clones, about 90% of them singletons. Sample: blood. These TCRs come from a person aged 18-70 years in good health. CDR3s include the opening cysteine and the closing phenylalanine or tryptophan. A D gene is named only where the DNA matches it firmly. Rows may omit the clone size; those that give it use once, few, many or a size class.

CDR3 DNA: TGTGCCAGCAGCGTAGAGACAGGTTACTCTGGAAACACCATATATTTT
CDR3 protein: CASSVETGYSGNTIYF
D gene: NA
clone size: NA
V gene: TRBV9
J gene: TRBJ1-3

CDR3 DNA: TGCGCCAGCAGCCTCCGCCCCGGGCCCCGCAATGAGCAGTTCTTC
CDR3 protein: CASSLRPGPRNEQFF
D gene: NA
clone size: NA
V gene: TRBV4-1
J gene: TRBJ2-1

CDR3 DNA: TGTGCCAGCGGGGGACGGCGGGACAATCAGCCCCAGCATTTT
CDR3 protein: CASGGRRDNQPQHF
D gene: NA
clone size: NA
V gene: TRBV28
J gene: TRBJ1-5

CDR3 DNA: TGTGCCAGCAGCCGCTACCAGGGGGCGGTAGAGACCCAGTACTTC
CDR3 protein: CASSRYQGAVETQYF
D gene: TRBD1
clone size: NA
V gene: TRBV7-8
J gene: TRBJ2-5

CDR3 DNA: TGCGCCAGCAGCTTGGAAAGCTCCTATAATTCACCCCTCCACTTT
CDR3 protein: CASSLESSYNSPLHF
D gene: NA
clone size: NA
V gene: TRBV5-1
J gene: TRBJ1-6

CDR3 DNA: TGTGCCATCACTGACAGTCTCTCCTACGAGCAGTACTTC
CDR3 protein: CAITDSLSYEQYF
D gene: NA
clone size: NA
V gene: TRBV10-3
J gene: TRBJ2-7

CDR3 DNA: TGTGCCAGCACCAGACAGGGGAATGGCTACACCTTC
CDR3 protein: CASTRQGNGYTF
D gene: TRBD1
clone size: NA
V gene: TRBV6-6
J gene: TRBJ1-2

CDR3 DNA: TGTGCCAGCAGCAATCTCCCGGACGTAGGGAGCTCCTACGAGCAGTACTTC
CDR3 protein: CASSNLPDVGSSYEQYF
D gene: NA
clone size: NA
V gene: TRBV7-9
J gene: TRBJ2-7

CDR3 DNA: TGTGCCTGGAGTGTGCCAGGGGGCTGGGGCAATCAGCCCCAGCATTTT
CDR3 protein: CAWSVPGGWGNQPQHF
D gene: TRBD1
clone size: once
V gene: TRBV30
J gene: TRBJ1-5

CDR3 DNA: TGTGCCAGTAGTCGGGGGAACACCGGGGAGCTGTTTTTT
CDR3 protein: CASSRGNTGELFF
D gene: NA
clone size: NA
V gene: TRBV19
J gene: TRBJ2-2

CDR3 DNA: TGTGCCTGGAGTGCTTGGGGGGAGGACACTGAAGCTTTCTTT
CDR3 protein: CAWSAWGEDTEAFF
D gene: NA
clone size: NA
V gene: TRBV30
J gene: TRBJ1-1

CDR3 DNA: TGTGCCAGCAGCTTTAGGGATAGCTCCTACAATGAGCAGTTCTTC
CDR3 protein: CASSFRDSSYNEQFF
D gene: NA
clone size: NA
V gene: TRBV7-7
J gene: TRBJ2-1

CDR3 DNA: TGTGCCATCAGTGATTGGGCGGGACGAGGGTCCGGGGAGCTGTTTTTT
CDR3 protein: CAISDWAGRGSGELFF
D gene: NA
clone size: NA
V gene: TRBV10-3
J gene: TRBJ2-2

CDR3 DNA: TGTGCCAGCAGTCTCGGACAGGAGAATGAAAAACTGTTTTTT
CDR3 protein: CASSLGQENEKLFF
D gene: TRBD1
clone size: NA
V gene: TRBV6-1
J gene: TRBJ1-4

CDR3 DNA: TGCAGCGTCGCCTATTCAGTGGCTAGGCAGTTCTTC
CDR3 protein: CSVAYSVARQFF
D gene: NA
clone size: NA
V gene: TRBV29-1
J gene: TRBJ2-1

CDR3 DNA: TGTGCCAGCAGTTTCTTCGAGGCCGTGGCTAATGAAAAACTGTTTTTT
CDR3 protein: CASSFFEAVANEKLFF
D gene: NA
clone size: NA
V gene: TRBV28
J gene: TRBJ1-4

CDR3 DNA: TGTGCCAGCAGTAACAGGGGAACCGGGGAGCTGTTTTTT
CDR3 protein: CASSNRGTGELFF
D gene: TRBD1
clone size: NA
V gene: TRBV6-4
J gene: TRBJ2-2

CDR3 DNA: TGTGCCAGCAGCAACGGACGGAAAGTTAGCACAGATACGCAGTATTTT
CDR3 protein: CASSNGRKVSTDTQYF
D gene: NA
clone size: NA
V gene: TRBV5-4
J gene: TRBJ2-3

CDR3 DNA: TGCGCCAGCAGCCAAGACTGGGACTACCGGAAGACAGGAATCTATGGCTACACCTTC
CDR3 protein: CASSQDWDYRKTGIYGYTF
D gene: NA
clone size: NA
V gene: TRBV4-1
J gene: TRBJ1-2

CDR3 DNA: TGCGCCAGCAGCTTGGACGAGCCTAGGTACGAGCAGTACTTC
CDR3 protein: CASSLDEPRYEQYF
D gene: NA
clone size: NA
V gene: TRBV5-1
J gene: TRBJ2-7

CDR3 DNA: TGTGCCAGCAGTTTACTAGCGGGGACCACAGATACGCAGTATTTT
CDR3 protein: CASSLLAGTTDTQYF
D gene: TRBD2
clone size: NA
V gene: TRBV6-4
J gene: TRBJ2-3

CDR3 DNA: TGTGCCAGCCAAGGGGGACAGGGGCGAAGGCGGGCCTATAATTCACCCCTCCACTTT
CDR3 protein: CASQGGQGRRRAYNSPLHF
D gene: TRBD1
clone size: NA
V gene: TRBV19
J gene: TRBJ1-6

CDR3 DNA: TGTGCCAGCAGCTTGGACGCCGGTGGGTACGAGCAGTACTTC
CDR3 protein: CASSLDAGGYEQYF
D gene: NA
clone size: NA
V gene: TRBV7-2
J gene: TRBJ2-7

CDR3 DNA: TGTGCCAGTAGTACTCCCCATCTAGCGGGGGAGGGTCCAGATACGCAGTATTTT
CDR3 protein: CASSTPHLAGEGPDTQYF
D gene: TRBD2
clone size: NA
V gene: TRBV19
J gene: TRBJ2-3

CDR3 DNA: TGTGCCAGCAGCTTTATCGGGACAGTAGAAGCTTTCTTT
CDR3 protein: CASSFIGTVEAFF
D gene: TRBD1
clone size: NA
V gene: TRBV5-5
J gene: TRBJ1-1

CDR3 DNA: TGTGCCTGGAGTGTGGGTAGCGGGAGGGTAGAGACCCAGTACTTC
CDR3 protein: CAWSVGSGRVETQYF
D gene: TRBD2
clone size: NA
V gene: TRBV30
J gene: TRBJ2-5

CDR3 DNA: TGTGCCAGCAGCTTGAGGCCAGCCTACGAGCAGTACTTC
CDR3 protein: CASSLRPAYEQYF
D gene: NA
clone size: NA
V gene: TRBV5-5
J gene: TRBJ2-7

CDR3 DNA: TGCGCCAGCAGTCGCTGTAGGTGGGACACCGGGGAGCTGTTTTTT
CDR3 protein: CASSRCRWDTGELFF
D gene: NA
clone size: NA
V gene: TRBV23-1
J gene: TRBJ2-2

CDR3 DNA: TGTGCCAGCAGTTTAACTCAGACATCCCCGGGACAGGGGGAAGAGACCCAGTACTTC
CDR3 protein: CASSLTQTSPGQGEETQYF
D gene: TRBD1
clone size: NA
V gene: TRBV28
J gene: TRBJ2-5

CDR3 DNA: TGTGCCAGCGATTCGGGGCGGGGGCCTTACAATGAGCAGTTCTTC
CDR3 protein: CASDSGRGPYNEQFF
D gene: NA
clone size: medium-sized
V gene: TRBV6-4
J gene: TRBJ2-1

CDR3 DNA: TGCGCCAGCAGCGAAAGGGTGGGGTCCTCCTACGAGCAGTACTTC
CDR3 protein: CASSERVGSSYEQYF
D gene: NA
clone size: NA
V gene: TRBV4-1
J gene: TRBJ2-7

CDR3 DNA: TGTGCCATCAGTGCAGACAGGGGGCGCAACATTCAGTACTTC
CDR3 protein: CAISADRGRNIQYF
D gene: TRBD1
clone size: NA
V gene: TRBV10-3
J gene: TRBJ2-4

CDR3 DNA: TGTGCCAGCAGCGTAGGTGGTGGCAACAATCAGCCCCAGCATTTT
CDR3 protein: CASSVGGGNNQPQHF
D gene: NA
clone size: NA
V gene: TRBV9
J gene: TRBJ1-5

CDR3 DNA: TGTGCCAGTAGTATAGATTGGGGGTGGGAGAACACTGAAGCTTTCTTT
CDR3 protein: CASSIDWGWENTEAFF
D gene: NA
clone size: NA
V gene: TRBV19
J gene: TRBJ1-1

CDR3 DNA: TGTGCCAGCAGCTTGGGGCAGGGAGGGGGCTACACCTTC
CDR3 protein: CASSLGQGGGYTF
D gene: NA
clone size: NA
V gene: TRBV5-5
J gene: TRBJ1-2

CDR3 DNA: TGTGCCAGCAGCCAATGGGACACAGATACGCAGTATTTT
CDR3 protein: CASSQWDTDTQYF
D gene: NA
clone size: NA
V gene: TRBV14
J gene: TRBJ2-3

CDR3 DNA: TGTGCCAGCTCACGGATCCAAAACACCGGGGAGCTGTTTTTT
CDR3 protein: CASSRIQNTGELFF
D gene: NA
clone size: NA
V gene: TRBV18
J gene: TRBJ2-2

CDR3 DNA: TGCGCCAGCAGCCATGCTTCGGAGACCCAGTACTTC
CDR3 protein: CASSHASETQYF
D gene: NA
clone size: NA
V gene: TRBV4-1
J gene: TRBJ2-5

CDR3 DNA: TGTGCCAGCAGCCGGGCGGTTACTAACTATGGCTACACCTTC
CDR3 protein: CASSRAVTNYGYTF
D gene: NA
clone size: NA
V gene: TRBV6-1
J gene: TRBJ1-2

CDR3 DNA: TGTGCCAGTAGTAACTCACCAGGGACAGGCTCTCCCGAGCAGTACTTC
CDR3 protein: CASSNSPGTGSPEQYF
D gene: TRBD1
clone size: NA
V gene: TRBV19
J gene: TRBJ2-7

CDR3 DNA: TGTGCCAGCAGCCCTCTACGGGTCACTGGGTCCTACGAGCAGTACTTC
CDR3 protein: CASSPLRVTGSYEQYF
D gene: NA
clone size: NA
V gene: TRBV7-9
J gene: TRBJ2-7

CDR3 DNA: TGTGCCAGCAGCCCAACTCCAGATACGCAGTATTTT
CDR3 protein: CASSPTPDTQYF
D gene: NA
clone size: NA
V gene: TRBV7-2
J gene: TRBJ2-3

CDR3 DNA: TGTGCCAGCAGCTACAGGGTGGGCAGCACAGATACGCAGTATTTT
CDR3 protein: CASSYRVGSTDTQYF
D gene: NA
clone size: NA
V gene: TRBV7-6
J gene: TRBJ2-3

CDR3 DNA: TGTGCCAGCAGTCGACCTAGCGGGAGCTACGAGCAGTACTTC
CDR3 protein: CASSRPSGSYEQYF
D gene: TRBD2
clone size: NA
V gene: TRBV7-2
J gene: TRBJ2-7

CDR3 DNA: TGTGCCAGCAGCTTGGACAGTACTAACTATGGCTACACCTTC
CDR3 protein: CASSLDSTNYGYTF
D gene: NA
clone size: NA
V gene: TRBV5-6
J gene: TRBJ1-2

CDR3 DNA: TGTGCCAGCAGACCAAGAGGTGATAGCAATCAGCCCCAGCATTTT
CDR3 protein: CASRPRGDSNQPQHF
D gene: NA
clone size: few
V gene: TRBV6-5
J gene: TRBJ1-5

CDR3 DNA: TGTGCCAGCAGTTACCGGAGGGATTACGAGCAGTACTTC
CDR3 protein: CASSYRRDYEQYF
D gene: NA
clone size: NA
V gene: TRBV6-5
J gene: TRBJ2-7

CDR3 DNA: TGTGCCAGCAGTTCCCAACACCCCGGGGGGGCGCGGAGCTCCTACGAGCAGTACTTC
CDR3 protein: CASSSQHPGGARSSYEQYF
D gene: TRBD2
clone size: NA
V gene: TRBV28
J gene: TRBJ2-7

CDR3 DNA: TGTGCCAGTAGTTCCGGTCAGAGGACTGAAGCTTTCTTT
CDR3 protein: CASSSGQRTEAFF
D gene: NA
clone size: NA
V gene: TRBV19
J gene: TRBJ1-1

CDR3 DNA: TGTGCCAGCTCACCCTCCGTGAACACTGAAGCTTTCTTT
CDR3 protein: CASSPSVNTEAFF
D gene: NA
clone size: NA
V gene: TRBV18
J gene: TRBJ1-1

CDR3 DNA: TGTGCCAGCAGCACCCCCGGGACAGGGTCCTCAGATACGCAGTATTTT
CDR3 protein: CASSTPGTGSSDTQYF
D gene: TRBD1
clone size: NA
V gene: TRBV11-3
J gene: TRBJ2-3

CDR3 DNA: TGCAGCGCTTCGACAGGTTACGAGCAGTACTTC
CDR3 protein: CSASTGYEQYF
D gene: NA
clone size: NA
V gene: TRBV29-1
J gene: TRBJ2-7

CDR3 DNA: TGTGCCAGCAGCACCCAAGCGGGAATAAGCTACAATGAGCAGTTCTTC
CDR3 protein: CASSTQAGISYNEQFF
D gene: TRBD2
clone size: NA
V gene: TRBV7-2
J gene: TRBJ2-1

CDR3 DNA: TGTGCCAGCAGCTTGGGGAGCGGGGGGTCAGAGACCCAGTACTTC
CDR3 protein: CASSLGSGGSETQYF
D gene: TRBD2
clone size: NA
V gene: TRBV5-4
J gene: TRBJ2-5

CDR3 DNA: TGTGCCAGCAGTGAGGGACTAGAGGGCACTGAGCAGTTCTTC
CDR3 protein: CASSEGLEGTEQFF
D gene: TRBD2
clone size: few
V gene: TRBV6-4
J gene: TRBJ2-1